The clone carrying this T cell receptor (beta chain) came up many times. Documented time point: before trial treatment. As a condition of eligibility, patients had advanced solid tumors lacking tumor-infiltrating lymphocytes. TRAV and TRBV primers primed cDNA for both TCRalpha and TCRbeta. A 20-cycle PCR with a constant-region primer and V-primer adapter amplified TCRs. In vitro transcription amplified isolated mRNA. TCRdb reanalysed the reads using MiXCR and keeps one entry per CDR3 protein. There are about 82,000 distinct CDR3 sequences in the sample; approximately 17% occur only once, and about 5.5% lies in the top ten. J gave up 5 bases and V 5 bases, and 10 bases lay outside the gene matches. The CDR3 sequence is 16 residues long. The data are from a study of low-dose radiotherapy and immunotherapy resistance in tumors. About the research overall: Intravenous cyclophosphamide 200 mg/m2 was given every two weeks, one day before radiation and immunotherapy.

The source was PBMCs, collected before treatment. The V gene is TRBV12-3 or TRBV12-4, the J gene TRBJ2-1, with 9 nucleotides matching TRBD1. The receptor comes from a male donor with prostate cancer. CDR3 DNA: TGTGCCAGCAGTCTCACCGGGACAGGGTTTGACAATGAGCAGTTCTTC. Its protein is CASSLTGTGFDNEQFF.